A single TCR beta chain is shown here with its context. This clone's antigen is unknown. It has no much larger one-base neighbor in the sample; base qualities were not kept. The immunoSEQ Assay, a bias-controlled multiplex PCR, was used to amplify TCRbeta CDR3 regions from genomic DNA. Regarding the original processing steps: Nucleated cell counts per sample were estimated from amplification of reference gene primers within the assay. Sequence reads were collapsed and filtered to measure the absolute abundance of every unique TCRbeta CDR3 rearrangement. For each sample, productive Simpson clonality was calculated as the square root of Simpson's diversity index over productive rearrangements. TCRdb stores this immuneACCESS table with in-frame sequences only. Part of the clones is absent; in the studies checked, under half of the shortfall reflects unresolved V genes, and no reason is known for the rest. V, J and clone size were drawn from that table, and D and trimming were deduced from the DNA. This sample holds some 220,000 clones; approximately 85% were observed only once. Approximately 2.3% of the sample is taken by the ten largest.

V is reduced by 0 bases and J by 4 bases, leaving a spacing of 10 bases between them. CDR1 SGDLS and CDR2 YYNGEE are derived from the germline V gene. From the cysteine through the phenylalanine, the CDR3 covers 14 amino acids. The sequence is cut down to CDR3 DNA, 42 bases in frame from base 1. The data originate from a study of blood T cell repertoires in COVID-19 (dated by TCRdb to between 2020 and 2021). About the full investigation: Samples covering the acute and convalescent phases of COVID-19 were provided by collaborators in the United States, Italy and Spain. The material from the prospective study consisted of cDNA or gDNA derived from T cells, B-cell-depleted T cells, or PBMCs. The dataset comprised deeply sampled blood TCRbeta repertoires from subjects exposed to, actively infected with, or recovered from COVID-19. The repertoires were made available in a free public database intended to serve as a resource for research on the immune response to SARS-CoV-2. The samples were drawn from the first 160 participants of the ongoing ImmuneRACE study and from over 950 subjects provided by 6 global collaborators. The sample metadata nearly always contained a de-identified subject ID, COVID-19 status, age in years and sex. Where HLA class I and class II types were available, the types were taken from metadata supplied by the sample provider, not from assay-based typing.

At one collaborating source in Seattle, patients were enrolled during active infection and were followed longitudinally through the course of disease. Each collaborating institution followed its own protocols to collect whole blood in K2EDTA tubes. For TCRbeta analysis, collaborators shipped samples as frozen whole blood, isolated PBMCs, or DNA extracted from either of those sample types. Paper-wide results and their limitations: The amount of clinical and demographic metadata varied by source and participant and was provided uncurated.

The receptor comes from a woman in her seventies with COVID-19, enrolled during active disease. The sequenced material came from peripheral blood. Here the chain combines TRBV9 and TRBJ1-2, with no confident D gene call. The CDR3 in this case is CASSVGGEAYGYTF. In nucleotides, the sequence is TGTGCCAGCAGCGTAGGGGGAGAGGCCTATGGCTACACCTTC.